Below are 5 T cell receptor beta chains sequenced from a single sample in a study of identical twins' blood T cells. TCRdb re-analysed the 5' RACE reads in MiXCR, keeping a single row per CDR3 protein. Of hundreds of thousands of distinct CDR3 sequences detected, 28% appear once; the ten largest clones hold more than 5.5%. Sequencing was carried out using PBMCs. Every receptor here comes from a woman aged 18-49 years in good health.

This clonotype was recorded a few times. The V and J genes are TRBV27 and TRBJ1-5, with no clear D. V gave up 4 bases and J gave up 6 bases, with 10 bases separating them. This CDR3 has 13 residues. CDR1 and CDR2 from the germline V gene are MNHEY and SMNVEV (reference sequence). CDR3 amino acids: CASSYRLGQPQHF. Here the CDR3 DNA reads TGTGCCAGCAGTTATCGTCTAGGTCAGCCCCAGCATTTT.

In its sample, this clonotype was seen a few times. This chain uses TRBV6-6 with TRBJ1-2, with D unresolved. CDR3 size: 10 residues. V dropped 10 bases and J dropped 3 bases, with 6 bases sitting between them. Germline lookup yields CDR1 MNHNY and CDR2 SVGAGI (reference sequence). CDR3 DNA: TGTGCCACCTCCGACTATGGCTACACCTTC. Its translation is CATSDYGYTF.

This clonotype appeared a few times. J is TRBJ1-5 and V is TRBV7-8, with TRBD1 matching 7 bases. CDR1 is SGHVS and CDR2 is FQNEAQ in the germline V gene. The V gene end was trimmed by 5 bases and the J gene end by 9 bases; junction bases not matched to a gene: 10. This CDR3 is built from 14 residues. As DNA, the CDR3 is TGTGCCAGCAGCCCCGACAGGGTGGAACGGCCCCAGCATTTT. Its translation: CASSPDRVERPQHF.

The sample holds a few counts of this clonotype. The rearrangement joins TRBV7-2 to TRBJ2-1; D possibly corresponds to TRBD2 (5 bases). Trimming shortened V by 6 bases and J by 3 bases, and 15 bases separated the two germline ends. The CDR3 extends over 15 amino acids. Looked up from germline, CDR1 is SGHTA and CDR2 is FQGNSA. CDR3 nucleotides: TGTGCCAGCAGTTATATGGGTGGACTCTACAATGAGCAGTTCTTC. This sequence encodes CASSYMGGLYNEQFF.

This rearrangement joins TRBV7-8 to TRBJ2-1; D remains unclear. This CDR3 comprises 16 residues. Germline V gene sequence: CDR1 SGHVS, CDR2 FQNEAQ. Trimming cost V 6 bases and J 2 bases, with 17 bases left between them. CDR3 nucleotides: TGTGCCAGCAGTCAGACTCCGCTAACCACCTACAATGAGCAGTTCTTC. The encoded protein is CASSQTPLTTYNEQFF.